The entry below describes one T cell receptor beta chain. Under the authors' procedure: Amplifying reference gene primers gave estimates of nucleated cell counts. Measured with immunoSEQ multiplex PCR; TCRdb has only the in-frame clones, and not every one. V, J and clone size derive from that table, while D and trimming were established from the DNA sequence. Of about 100,000 clones in the sample, approximately 87% were seen once. The source of the sample is a study of blood T cell repertoires in COVID-19. The CDR3 runs 13 residues. V was clipped by 4 bases and J by 4 bases, with 9 bases between them.

This chain links TRBV12-3 or TRBV12-4 with TRBJ2-3, with D unresolved. The sequencing sample was made of peripheral blood. This TCR was recovered from a human donor in a cohort sampled during active COVID-19. For the CDR3, the DNA is TGTGCCAGCAGTTCCAAAAATTCAGATACGCAGTATTTT. This codes for CASSSKNSDTQYF.